The 8 T cell receptor beta chains presented below share a single source sample, sequenced in a study of shared clonotypes between healthy human individuals. Produced via immunoSEQ multiplex PCR; TCRdb's table is partial and in-frame only. The sample carries some 1,400,000 clones, roughly 95% recorded once. Sequencing was carried out using naive CD4+ T cells sorted from blood. Documented subset: CD45RA+ positively selected. The receptors here all came from a man aged 30 to 45 in good health.

The chain couples TRBV10-3 to TRBJ2-7; D possibly corresponds to TRBD2 (5 bases). This CDR3 contains 11 residues. Germline V gene lookup returns CDR1 ENHRY and CDR2 SYGVKD. With 11 bases removed from V and 4 bases from J, the gap between germline ends came to 12 bases. The CDR3 here is CASGDVYEQYF. The CDR3 region has the DNA TGTGCCTCCGGGGATGTTTACGAGCAGTACTTC.

The chain carries TRBV6-5 and TRBJ2-2, with D perhaps matching TRBD1 or TRBD2 (5 bases each). The germline CDR1 and CDR2 sequences are MNHEY and SVGAGI. The germline V and J ends were trimmed by 8 bases and 6 bases, with 16 bases remaining between them. The CDR3 extends over 14 amino acids. CDR3 coding DNA: TGTGCCAGCGGGAACGGGCTGGGGGCCGGGGAGCTGTTTTTT. This encodes CASGNGLGAGELFF.

This sequence joins TRBV5-6 and TRBJ2-7; 12 bases fit TRBD2. V was pared by 0 bases and J by 5 bases, with 6 bases of the junction left unmatched. Germline CDR1 and CDR2: SGHDT and YYEEEE. The CDR3 spans 16 residues. The CDR3 nucleotides read TGTGCCAGCAGCTTGGGACTAGCGGGAGATTTGGACGAGCAGTACTTC. Protein: CASSLGLAGDLDEQYF.

V is TRBV6-5 and J is TRBJ1-2; D might be TRBD1 (5 bases). Per germline, CDR1 MNHEY and CDR2 SVGAGI. The CDR3 runs to 14 residues. V lost 6 bases, J lost 8 bases, and 19 bases lay in between. CDR3 region: CASSNGGRLRGYTF. The DNA of the CDR3 is TGTGCCAGCAGCAACGGGGGTAGGCTCCGGGGCTACACCTTC.

The chain has TRBV2 and TRBJ1-1, with D unclear. The germline CDR1 and CDR2 sequences are SNHLY and FYNNEI. This CDR3 is built from 13 residues. V was cut by 7 bases and J by 1 base, with 10 bases left in between. CDR3 sequence reads: CASTGDANTEAFF. CDR3 nucleotides: TGTGCCAGCACAGGAGATGCGAACACTGAAGCTTTCTTT.

The CDR3 sequence: CASSEGSGTELYEQYF. The DNA for the CDR3 is TGTGCCAGCAGCGAGGGATCCGGGACAGAGCTCTACGAGCAGTACTTC. This chain uses TRBV9 with TRBJ2-7; TRBD1 matches at 7 bases. V was clipped by 3 bases and J by 3 bases; unmatched bases: 12. CDR1 SGDLS and CDR2 YYNGEE come from the germline V gene. The CDR3 loop spans 16 amino acids.

The chain has TRBV5-1 and TRBJ2-1, with TRBD1 matching over 7 bases. V shed 1 base, J shed 5 bases, and the junction held 9 bases outside the gene matches. The length of the CDR3 is 16 residues. From germline, CDR1 is SGHRS and CDR2 YFSETQ. Here the CDR3 DNA reads TGCGCCAGCAGCTTGCATTGGACAGGTACTCACAATGAGCAGTTCTTC. This sequence encodes CASSLHWTGTHNEQFF.

The chain is built from TRBV2 and TRBJ2-6, with D hard to call. CDR1 and CDR2 from the germline V gene are SNHLY and FYNNEI. The V end was cut by 6 bases, the J end by 3 bases, with 12 bases between. The CDR3 runs to 15 residues. CDR3 coding DNA: TGTGCCAGCAGCCCGACACCCCGTGGGGCCAACGTCCTGACTTTC. It encodes CASSPTPRGANVLTF.